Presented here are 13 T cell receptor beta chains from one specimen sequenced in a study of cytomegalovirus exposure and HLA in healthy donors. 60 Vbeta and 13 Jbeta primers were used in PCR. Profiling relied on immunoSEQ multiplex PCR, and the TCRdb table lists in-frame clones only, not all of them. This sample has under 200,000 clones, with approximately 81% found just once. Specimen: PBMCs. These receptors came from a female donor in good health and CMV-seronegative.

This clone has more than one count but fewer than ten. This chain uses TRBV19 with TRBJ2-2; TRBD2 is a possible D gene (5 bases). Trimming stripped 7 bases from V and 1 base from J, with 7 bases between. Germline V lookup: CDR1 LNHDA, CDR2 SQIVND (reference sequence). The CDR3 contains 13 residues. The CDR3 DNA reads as TGTGCCAGTATTGGACTGAACACCGGGGAGCTGTTTTTT. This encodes CASIGLNTGELFF.

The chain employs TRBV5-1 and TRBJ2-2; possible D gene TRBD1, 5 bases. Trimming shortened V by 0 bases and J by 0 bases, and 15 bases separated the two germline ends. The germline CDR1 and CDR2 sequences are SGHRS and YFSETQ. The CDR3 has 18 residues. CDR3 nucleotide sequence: TGCGCCAGCAGCTTGGGGGGCAGGGTGTACGCGAACACCGGGGAGCTGTTTTTT. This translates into CASSLGGRVYANTGELFF.

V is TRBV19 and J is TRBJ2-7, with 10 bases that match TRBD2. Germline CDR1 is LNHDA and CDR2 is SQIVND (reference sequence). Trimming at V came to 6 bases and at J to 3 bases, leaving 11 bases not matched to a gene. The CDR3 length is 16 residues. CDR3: CASRGPAGGRHYEQYF. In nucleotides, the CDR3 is TGTGCCAGTAGGGGGCCAGCGGGAGGGCGTCACTACGAGCAGTACTTC.

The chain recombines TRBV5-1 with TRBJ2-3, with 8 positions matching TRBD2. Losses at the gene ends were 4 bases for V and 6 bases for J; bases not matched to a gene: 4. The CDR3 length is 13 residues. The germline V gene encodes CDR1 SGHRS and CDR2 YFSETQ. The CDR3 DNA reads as TGCGCCAGCAGCGGGACTAGTAAGGATACGCAGTATTTT. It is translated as CASSGTSKDTQYF.

CDR3 amino acids: CASSWGTSVYNEQFF. The CDR3 DNA reads as TGTGCCAGCAGTTGGGGGACTAGCGTCTACAATGAGCAGTTCTTC. V and J are TRBV7-3 and TRBJ2-1; the match to TRBD2 covers 10 bases. CDR1 SGHTA and CDR2 FQGTGA come from the germline V gene. The CDR3 length is 15 residues. The ends lost 6 bases at V and 3 bases at J; junction bases unmatched: 5.

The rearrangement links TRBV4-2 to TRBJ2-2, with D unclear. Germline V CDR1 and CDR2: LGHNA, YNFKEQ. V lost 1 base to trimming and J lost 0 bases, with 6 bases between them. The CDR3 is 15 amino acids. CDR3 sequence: CASSQVITNTGELFF. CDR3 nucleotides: TGTGCCAGCAGCCAAGTAATAACGAACACCGGGGAGCTGTTTTTT.

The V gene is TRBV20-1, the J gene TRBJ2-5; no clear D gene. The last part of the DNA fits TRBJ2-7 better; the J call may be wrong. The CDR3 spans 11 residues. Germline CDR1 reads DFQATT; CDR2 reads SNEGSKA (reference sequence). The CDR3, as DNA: TGCAGTGCCATCCGCTCCTACGAGCAGTACTTC. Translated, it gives CSAIRSYEQYF.

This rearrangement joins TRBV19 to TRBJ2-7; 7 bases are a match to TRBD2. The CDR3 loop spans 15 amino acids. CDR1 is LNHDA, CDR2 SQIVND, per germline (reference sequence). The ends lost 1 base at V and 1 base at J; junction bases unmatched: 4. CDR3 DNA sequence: TGTGCCAGTAGTATAGGTGGGGGGGAGTCCTACGAGCAGTACTTC. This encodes CASSIGGGESYEQYF.

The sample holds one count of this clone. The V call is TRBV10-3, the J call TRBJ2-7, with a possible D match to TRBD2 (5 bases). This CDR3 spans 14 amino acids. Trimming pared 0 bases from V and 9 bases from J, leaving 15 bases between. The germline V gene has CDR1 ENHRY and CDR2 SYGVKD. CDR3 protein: CAISESVAARGQYF. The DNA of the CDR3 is TGTGCCATCAGTGAGTCGGTGGCGGCCCGGGGGCAGTACTTC.

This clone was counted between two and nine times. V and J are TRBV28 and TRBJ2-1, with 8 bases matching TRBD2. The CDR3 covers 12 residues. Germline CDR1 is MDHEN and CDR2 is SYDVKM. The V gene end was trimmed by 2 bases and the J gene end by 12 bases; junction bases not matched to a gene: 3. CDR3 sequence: CASSLPGGGQFF. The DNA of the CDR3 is TGTGCCAGCAGTTTACCGGGAGGGGGGCAGTTCTTC.

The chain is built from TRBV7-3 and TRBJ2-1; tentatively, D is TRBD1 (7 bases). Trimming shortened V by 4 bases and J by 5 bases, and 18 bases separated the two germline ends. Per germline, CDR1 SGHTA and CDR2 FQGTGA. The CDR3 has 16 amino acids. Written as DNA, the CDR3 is TGTGCCAGCAGCTACCTCAGGAGGGGGCGCAACAATGAGCAGTTCTTC. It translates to CASSYLRRGRNNEQFF.

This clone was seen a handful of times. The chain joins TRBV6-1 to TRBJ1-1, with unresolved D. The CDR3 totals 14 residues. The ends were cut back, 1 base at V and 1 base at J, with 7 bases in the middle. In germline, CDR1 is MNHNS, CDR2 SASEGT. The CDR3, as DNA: TGTGCCAGCAGTGAAGATTACAGGAACACTGAAGCTTTCTTT. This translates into CASSEDYRNTEAFF.

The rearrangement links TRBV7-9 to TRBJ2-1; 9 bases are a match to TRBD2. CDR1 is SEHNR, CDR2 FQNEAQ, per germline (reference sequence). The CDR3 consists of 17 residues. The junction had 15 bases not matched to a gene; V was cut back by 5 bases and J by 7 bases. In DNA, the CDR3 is TGTGCCAGCAGCCCCCCCCTCGCGGGGGGGCTTGAAAATGAGCAGTTCTTC. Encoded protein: CASSPPLAGGLENEQFF.